The text below deals with one TCR beta chain. Its antigen is not known. This sample is drawn from a study of T cell responses to AZD1222 COVID-19 vaccine. As for the study in general: Pooled samples include second doses given at about 4 or 12 weeks. Broader study findings: An increase in Spike-specific TCR breadth and depth was observed after two AZD1222 doses.

TCRdb keeps only in-frame clones here, not all; method: immunoSEQ multiplex PCR. The table has about 140,000 clones, 90% seen once. The CDR3 is 15 amino acids. V dropped 1 base and J dropped 2 bases, with 10 bases sitting between them. Germline V gives CDR1 MNHNS, CDR2 SASEGT. This clonotype was sampled from an adult in good health. The rearrangement links TRBV6-1 to TRBJ2-3; the D is unclear. Sequences were derived from peripheral blood, sampled on day 0 of AZD1222 vaccination. DNA of the CDR3: TGTGCCAGCAGTGAAGGAGGTGGAAACACAGATACGCAGTATTTT. It translates to CASSEGGGNTDTQYF.